These 14 T cell receptor beta chains came from one sample sequenced in a study of CD8 T cells in Susac syndrome. When the RNA was reverse transcribed, random hexamers were used with an input of roughly 0.45 to 1 ug. TCRdb called the immunoSEQ multiplex PCR reads again in MiXCR, with one record for every CDR3 protein. Here the sample spans roughly 400,000 distinct CDR3 sequences, more than 80% being singletons. Source material: CD8+ T cells from PBMCs. These receptors were taken from a human donor with multiple sclerosis.

This clonotype was counted only a few times. The gene calls are TRBV6-1 and TRBJ1-2; D might be TRBD1 (5 bases). Deletions cut 1 base from V and 3 bases from J, with 9 bases between. CDR3 size: 14 residues. Germline-derived CDR1 and CDR2 are MNHNS and SASEGT. CDR3 region: CASSEGDRYYGYTF. The CDR3 DNA reads as TGTGCCAGCAGTGAAGGGGACCGATACTATGGCTACACCTTC.

The chain employs TRBV27 and TRBJ1-1, with D possibly TRBD1 on 6 matching bases. There are 14 residues in the CDR3. V was cut by 7 bases and J by 5 bases, with 17 bases left in between. CDR1 is MNHEY and CDR2 is SMNVEV in the germline V gene (reference sequence). CDR3 region: CASTIGGAGTEAFF. As DNA, the CDR3 is TGTGCCAGCACGATCGGGGGCGCGGGTACTGAAGCTTTCTTT.

V is TRBV6-5 and J is TRBJ1-2; D gene uncertain. Germline V gene lookup returns CDR1 MNHEY and CDR2 SVGAGI. V lost 0 bases and J 7 bases, leaving 12 bases between the germline ends. This CDR3 region has 14 residues. CDR3 amino acids: CASSYSGRAIGYTF. Written as DNA, the CDR3 is TGTGCCAGCAGTTACTCAGGGAGGGCCATTGGCTACACCTTC.

V and J are TRBV7-9 and TRBJ2-4; D remains ambiguous. Trimming removed 1 base from V and 0 bases from J, with 7 bases in between. CDR1 SEHNR and CDR2 FQNEAQ come from the germline V gene (reference sequence). This CDR3 has 15 residues. CDR3 in DNA: TGTGCCAGCAGCTTAGTTAGTCCAGCCAAAAACATTCAGTACTTC. Its translation: CASSLVSPAKNIQYF.

This chain links TRBV30 with TRBJ2-2, with D possibly being TRBD1 or TRBD2 (7 bases each). This CDR3 is 15 amino acids long. Germline assignment: CDR1 GTSNPN and CDR2 SVGIG (reference sequence). Between the trimmed V and J ends, which lost 3 bases and 5 bases, there was a span of 16 bases. This CDR3 is CAWRSGGDYTGELFF. In DNA, the CDR3 is TGTGCCTGGAGATCAGGGGGGGACTATACCGGGGAGCTGTTTTTT.

The V and J genes are TRBV19 and TRBJ2-1; D gene uncertain. The germline CDR1 and CDR2 sequences are LNHDA and SQIVND (reference sequence). This CDR3 comprises 12 residues. Between the trimmed V and J ends, which lost 2 bases and 7 bases, there was a span of 6 bases. The CDR3 loop is CASSITGNEQFF. For the CDR3, the DNA is TGTGCCAGTAGTATAACCGGGAATGAGCAGTTCTTC.

The chain employs TRBV4-1 and TRBJ1-2; D is uncertain. This CDR3 is built from 16 residues. The germline gives CDR1 MGHRA, CDR2 YSYEKL. The germline V and J ends were trimmed by 0 bases and 3 bases, with 14 bases remaining between them. The DNA for the CDR3 is TGCGCCAGCAGCCAAGAGGCGGGATTTGGCGACTATGGCTACACCTTC. It is translated as CASSQEAGFGDYGYTF.

The V and J genes are TRBV6-5 and TRBJ1-1, with a possible D match to TRBD1 (5 bases). Germline V lookup: CDR1 MNHEY, CDR2 SVGAGI. This CDR3 comprises 14 residues. V was cut by 6 bases and J by 1 base, with 12 bases left in between. DNA of the CDR3: TGTGCCAGCAGCTCCGACAGTTGGAACACTGAAGCTTTCTTT. Residues: CASSSDSWNTEAFF.

The V call is TRBV9, the J call TRBJ1-2; 9 bases are shared with TRBD1. Losses at the gene ends were 4 bases for V and 2 bases for J; bases not matched to a gene: 6. Germline loops: CDR1 SGDLS, CDR2 YYNGEE. The CDR3 is 15 amino acids. The CDR3 DNA follows: TGTGCCAGCAGCCCCACCGGGACAGGGAACTATGGCTACACCTTC. Translation: CASSPTGTGNYGYTF.

A single count supports this clonotype. The rearrangement links TRBV4-1 to TRBJ2-5, with D unclear. Germline CDR1 reads MGHRA; CDR2 reads YSYEKL. The V end was cut by 0 bases, the J end by 5 bases, with 7 bases between. This CDR3 is built from 13 residues. CDR3 DNA: TGCGCCAGCAGCCAAGATCCGATGGAGACCCAGTACTTC. As protein: CASSQDPMETQYF.

The chain carries TRBV12-3 or TRBV12-4 and TRBJ2-7; the D is unclear. V lost 3 bases, J lost 3 bases, and 9 bases lay in between. The CDR3 totals 13 residues. The DNA of the CDR3 is TGTGCCAGCAGTTTGTTAGCCTACTACGAGCAGTACTTC. This gives the protein CASSLLAYYEQYF.

This clonotype came up a few times. This sequence joins TRBV13 and TRBJ1-4; weak D call: TRBD1 (6 bases). This CDR3 region has 15 residues. Looked up from germline, CDR1 is PRHDT and CDR2 is FYEKMQ (reference sequence). Trimming stripped 4 bases from V and 4 bases from J, with 13 bases between. CDR3 in amino acids: CASSWAGDGNEKLFF. CDR3 nucleotide sequence: TGTGCCAGCAGCTGGGCAGGGGACGGTAATGAAAAACTGTTTTTT.

V usage is TRBV2 and J usage is TRBJ1-5; no reliable D call. V was trimmed by 1 base and J by 2 bases, leaving 9 bases between them. The CDR3 extends over 15 amino acids. Looked up from germline, CDR1 is SNHLY and CDR2 is FYNNEI. The CDR3 loop is CASSEGGFGNQPQHF. CDR3 bases: TGTGCCAGCAGTGAAGGCGGGTTTGGCAATCAGCCCCAGCATTTT.

The chain combines TRBV27 with TRBJ1-4; no clear D gene. V shed 5 bases and J shed 7 bases, with 5 bases lying between them. Per the germline V gene, CDR1 is MNHEY and CDR2 is SMNVEV (reference sequence). The CDR3 runs 11 residues. The CDR3 coding sequence is TGTGCCAGCAGTGTAGGTGAAAAACTGTTTTTT. Translating gives CASSVGEKLFF.